This passage covers 19 T cell receptor beta chains from one sample sequenced in a study of blood T cell repertoires in COVID-19 (dated by TCRdb to the early 2020s). To prepare the library, the immunoSEQ multiplex PCR assay was applied. Sourced from immuneACCESS, this table was stored by TCRdb with only in-frame sequences that have V and J called. A share of the clones is absent; for the studies checked, an unresolved V gene accounts for under half, and the remainder has no known explanation. The sample contains about 220,000 clones, 80% to 85% of them found a single time. The top ten clones comprise over 4% of the sample. The sequenced material came from peripheral blood. All receptors come from a woman between 65 and 79 years old with COVID-19, enrolled during active disease.

The CDR3 coding sequence is TGTGCCAGTATCCCCCGGCAGACAGGGGGCACCTATGGCTACACCTTC. Residues: CASIPRQTGGTYGYTF. The chain couples TRBV19 to TRBJ1-2, with 10 bases matching TRBD1. The CDR3 is 16 amino acids. V trimming: 7 bases; J trimming: 4 bases; junction bases outside the gene matches: 12. CDR1 is LNHDA, CDR2 SQIVND, per germline (reference sequence).

Here the CDR3 DNA reads TGTGCCAGCAGTTACCGGTCTGGGGCCAACGTCCTGACTTTC. Amino acid sequence: CASSYRSGANVLTF. The rearrangement uses TRBV6-2 or TRBV6-3 and TRBJ2-6; D call uncertain. The length of the CDR3 is 14 residues. The ends were cut back, 2 bases at V and 1 base at J, with 3 bases in the middle. Per germline, CDR1 MNHEY and CDR2 SVGEGT.

This chain joins TRBV24-1 and TRBJ2-5, with 8 bases matching TRBD1. The CDR3 has 13 residues. Germline V gives CDR1 KGHDR, CDR2 SFDVKD. Trimming took 5 bases from V and 4 from J; bases not matched to a gene: 2. CDR3 DNA: TGTGCCACCAGTGGACAGGGGCTAGAGACCCAGTACTTC. Protein product: CATSGQGLETQYF.

V usage is TRBV11-2 and J usage is TRBJ1-5; no reliable D call. CDR1 is SGHAT, CDR2 FQNNGV, per germline. The CDR3 consists of 14 residues. The ends were cut back, 1 base at V and 7 bases at J, with 11 bases in the middle. Here the CDR3 reads CASSLGALVQPQHF. CDR3 DNA: TGTGCCAGCAGCTTAGGGGCGTTGGTGCAGCCCCAGCATTTT.

This rearrangement joins TRBV6-6 to TRBJ2-2; 10 nucleotides line up with TRBD1. Germline loops: CDR1 MNHNY, CDR2 SVGAGI (reference sequence). J lost 6 bases, V lost 6 bases, and 10 bases had no gene match. This CDR3 has 16 amino acids. In DNA, the CDR3 is TGTGCCAGCAGCGGACAGGGGGATGGTATGGCCGGGGAGCTGTTTTTT. Amino acids: CASSGQGDGMAGELFF.

The chain couples TRBV3-1 (or the pseudogene TRBV3-2) to TRBJ2-5; TRBD2 matches 10 bases. V trimming: 4 bases; J trimming: 4 bases; junction bases outside the gene matches: 21. Looked up from germline, CDR1 is LGHDT and CDR2 is YNNKEL (reference sequence). This CDR3 comprises 20 residues. The CDR3 region is CASSRYYSSGSSSVRETQYF. CDR3 DNA sequence: TGTGCCAGCAGCCGCTACTATTCTAGCGGGAGTTCCTCTGTTCGAGAGACCCAGTACTTC.

J is TRBJ1-5 and V is TRBV24-1, with D possibly matching TRBD1 (6 bases). CDR3 length: 13 residues. Germline V lookup: CDR1 KGHDR, CDR2 SFDVKD. The germline V and J ends were trimmed by 9 bases and 7 bases, with 15 bases remaining between them. In DNA form, the CDR3 reads TGTGCCACCCAGGGGCAGGATAAACAGCCCCAGCATTTT. As protein: CATQGQDKQPQHF.

This clone was picked up one time. The rearrangement joins TRBV28 to TRBJ1-2, with D unclear. CDR1 is MDHEN and CDR2 is SYDVKM in the germline V gene. The V and J ends lost 2 bases and 4 bases respectively, with 8 bases between them. The CDR3 contains 13 residues. CDR3 sequence: CASSLTSSYGYTF. DNA for the CDR3: TGTGCCAGCAGTTTAACGAGTAGCTATGGCTACACCTTC.

The chain employs TRBV25-1 and TRBJ2-6; D gene unclear. The CDR3 is made up of 15 amino acids. Per germline, CDR1 MGHDK and CDR2 SYGVNS. The V end was cut by 0 bases, the J end by 0 bases, with 3 bases between. The CDR3 protein is CASSEYSSGANVLTF. The CDR3 nucleotides read TGTGCCAGCAGTGAATACAGCTCTGGGGCCAACGTCCTGACTTTC.

The chain employs TRBV19 and TRBJ1-5, with TRBD1 matching over 10 bases. This CDR3 contains 15 residues. V gave up 4 bases and J gave up 7 bases; unmatched junction bases: 7. Per germline, CDR1 LNHDA and CDR2 SQIVND (reference sequence). The CDR3 here is CASSRDRDRGQPQHF. CDR3 bases: TGTGCCAGTAGTAGGGACCGGGACAGGGGACAGCCCCAGCATTTT.

This clone was counted a single time. J is TRBJ2-5 and V is TRBV4-3; 9 bases line up with TRBD1. The CDR3 runs 15 residues. V was clipped by 0 bases and J by 7 bases; unmatched bases: 6. CDR1 is LGHNA, CDR2 YSLEER, per germline. The CDR3 sequence is CASSQDPGQGGTQYF. For the CDR3, the DNA is TGCGCCAGCAGCCAAGATCCGGGACAGGGAGGGACCCAGTACTTC.

The rearrangement uses TRBV19 and TRBJ1-6; a possible D gene is TRBD1 (5 bases). With 6 bases removed from V and 4 bases from J, the gap between germline ends came to 10 bases. Germline CDR1 is LNHDA and CDR2 is SQIVND (reference sequence). The CDR3 consists of 14 residues. The CDR3 loop is CASRTADYNSPLHF. The CDR3 DNA follows: TGTGCCAGTAGGACAGCCGATTATAATTCACCCCTCCACTTT. Together with reference TRBV19 and TRBJ1-6, the CDR3 gives the full variable domain: DGGITQSPKYLFRKEGQNVTLSCEQNLNHDAMYWYRQDPGQGLRLIYYSQIVNDFQKGDIAEGYSVSREKKESFPLTVTSAQKNPTAFYLCASRTADYNSPLHFGNGTRLTVT.

The V call is TRBV7-2, the J call TRBJ2-1; 13 bases align to TRBD2. CDR1 and CDR2 (germline): SGHTA, FQGNSA. The V segment lost 8 bases and the J segment 6 bases; nucleotides outside the gene matches: 1. The CDR3 has 13 amino acids. Here the CDR3 reads CASRTSGSNEQFF. The CDR3 DNA reads TGTGCCAGCCGGACTAGCGGGAGCAATGAGCAGTTCTTC.

J is TRBJ1-6 and V is TRBV27, with TRBD1 matching over 7 bases. The CDR3 runs to 14 residues. Per the germline V gene, CDR1 is MNHEY and CDR2 is SMNVEV (reference sequence). After removal of 6 bases from V and 8 bases from J, the junction contained 7 bases not matched to a gene. The chain's CDR3 is CASSLDREDSPLHF. CDR3 DNA sequence: TGTGCCAGCAGCCTTGACAGGGAGGATTCACCCCTCCACTTT.

This chain connects TRBV9 to TRBJ2-7; 9 positions agree with TRBD2. The CDR3 has 18 amino acids. V dropped 0 bases and J dropped 0; count of bases not matched to a gene: 10. CDR1 is SGDLS, CDR2 YYNGEE, per germline. The CDR3 is CASSVGISGRGSSYEQYF. Here the CDR3 DNA reads TGTGCCAGCAGCGTAGGGATTAGCGGGAGAGGAAGCTCCTACGAGCAGTACTTC. The variable domain in full, with the rest retrieved from reference TRBV9 and TRBJ2-7, is DSGVTQTPKHLITATGQRVTLRCSPRSGDLSVYWYQQSLDQGLQFLIQYYNGEERAKGNILERFSAQQFPDLHSELNLSSLELGDSALYFCASSVGISGRGSSYEQYFGPGTRLTVT.

This clone has more than one count but fewer than ten. The chain uses TRBV7-9 and TRBJ1-2; 11 nucleotides agree with TRBD1. V gave up 5 bases and J gave up 4 bases; unmatched junction bases: 9. The CDR3 is 16 residues long. CDR1 and CDR2 (germline): SEHNR, FQNEAQ (reference sequence). This CDR3 reads CASSDQLGQGAYGYTF. CDR3 in DNA: TGTGCCAGCAGCGACCAGCTCGGACAGGGGGCCTATGGCTACACCTTC.

This clone was found once. V is TRBV28 and J is TRBJ2-7; 10 nucleotides line up with TRBD2. Per germline, CDR1 MDHEN and CDR2 SYDVKM. The trim removed 6 bases at V and 2 bases at J, leaving 7 bases unmatched. The CDR3 covers 15 residues. CDR3 in DNA: TGTGCCAGCAGACCAGGACTAGCGGAAACCTACGAGCAGTACTTC. This codes for CASRPGLAETYEQYF.

This clone occurred a few times. V gene TRBV5-4 combines with J gene TRBJ2-2, with 10 positions matching TRBD2. J lost 1 base, V lost 3 bases, and 3 bases had no gene match. Germline V gene lookup returns CDR1 SGHNT and CDR2 YYREEE (reference sequence). This CDR3 spans 16 amino acids. CDR3 bases: TGTGCCAGCAGCTCCCTAGCGGGAGAGAACACCGGGGAGCTGTTTTTT. As protein: CASSSLAGENTGELFF.

This clone came up a few times. The gene calls are TRBV2 and TRBJ1-5; D possibly corresponds to TRBD1 (6 bases). Trimming removed 7 bases from V and 7 bases from J, with 17 bases in between. There are 14 residues in the CDR3. Per germline, CDR1 SNHLY and CDR2 FYNNEI. CDR3 DNA sequence: TGTGCCAGCACCTCTACAGGGATGAGGCAGCCCCAGCATTTT. The encoded protein is CASTSTGMRQPQHF. The complete variable domain, with remaining parts taken from reference TRBV2 and TRBJ1-5, reads EPEVTQTPSHQVTQMGQEVILRCVPISNHLYFYWYRQILGQKVEFLVSFYNNEISEKSEIFDDQFSVERPDGSNFTLKIRSTKLEDSAMYFCASTSTGMRQPQHFGDGTRLSIL.